This TCR beta chain is from a study of CD8+CD57+ T cells in acquired aplastic anemia. Whole-study context: Average DNA yield from sorted CD4+ and CD8+ cells was about 3 ug. Whole-study results and caveats: Any difference that existed in CD8+ Simpson's diversity between patients and controls was not significant. Comparison of patients with controls identified around 31 shared CD8+ CDR3 sequences.

The sample holds many counts of this clonotype. Its target is unknown. The template used for profiling TCR beta VDJ and CDR3 was genomic DNA. Each CDR3 protein gets one entry after TCRdb re-called the reads with MiXCR. Here the sample spans under 200,000 distinct CDR3 sequences, 40% to 50% being singletons. CD8+CD57+ cell expansion had been shown by flow cytometry in patients chosen for sequencing. When blood sampling took place, the patients had received no therapy. This TCR came from a human donor with aplastic anemia. The sequenced material came from sorted CD4+, CD8+, or CD8+CD57+ T cells (not recorded which) from PBMCs.

In nucleotides, the CDR3 is TGTGCCTGGAGTGTACAACAGGCTACCTACGAGCAGTACTTC. It yields the protein CAWSVQQATYEQYF. J is TRBJ2-7 and V is TRBV30; maybe TRBD1 (5 bases). The CDR3 is 14 amino acids. V was trimmed by 0 bases and J by 2 bases, leaving 11 bases between them. Germline lookup yields CDR1 GTSNPN and CDR2 SVGIG (reference sequence). Drawing the rest from reference TRBV30 and TRBJ2-7, the complete variable domain is SQTIHQWPATLVQPVGSPLSLECTVEGTSNPNLYWYRQAAGRGLQLLFYSVGIGQISSEVPQNLSASRPQDRQFILSSKKLLLSDSGFYLCAWSVQQATYEQYFGPGTRLTVT.